One and the same sample provided the 9 T cell receptor beta chains below, sequenced in a study of cytomegalovirus exposure and HLA in healthy donors. The PCR was carried out with 60 Vbeta primers and 13 Jbeta primers. Data came from immunoSEQ multiplex PCR; TCRdb stores just in-frame clones and leaves some out. The sample includes some 77,000 clones, over 70% of them seen just once. The source material was PBMCs. These receptors all stem from a woman aged 35 to 49 in good health and CMV-seropositive.

The chain uses TRBV9 and TRBJ2-3, with TRBD1 as a possible D gene (6 bases). Trimming removed 2 bases from V and 5 bases from J, with 12 bases in between. CDR1 is SGDLS, CDR2 YYNGEE, per germline. The CDR3 consists of 14 residues. The CDR3 region is CASSVRGQEDTQYF. The CDR3 DNA sequence: TGTGCCAGCAGCGTCAGGGGCCAAGAAGATACGCAGTATTTT.

The chain is built from TRBV5-8 and TRBJ1-2, with D perhaps TRBD1 (6 bases). Germline V gene sequence: CDR1 SGHTS, CDR2 YDEGEE. The CDR3 contains 13 residues. The V and J ends lost 5 bases and 8 bases respectively, with 16 bases between them. CDR3 nucleotide sequence: TGTGCCAGCAGTTTCACGGACAGTAGCGGCTACACCTTC. Residues: CASSFTDSSGYTF.

The chain joins TRBV5-8 to TRBJ1-4; 7 nucleotides line up with TRBD1. CDR1 SGHTS and CDR2 YDEGEE come from the germline V gene. This CDR3 comprises 14 residues. Trimming cost V 2 bases and J 8 bases; bases outside gene matches: 6. This chain's CDR3 is CASSLTGVGEKLFF. For the CDR3, the DNA is TGTGCCAGCAGCTTAACAGGGGTTGGGGAAAAACTGTTTTTT.

This clone has a handful of counts. The chain has TRBV30 and TRBJ1-6, with 10 bases fitting TRBD1. With V trimmed by 5 bases and J by 9 bases, 4 bases remained unmatched. The CDR3 loop spans 13 amino acids. Germline V gene data show CDR1 as GTSNPN and CDR2 as SVGIG (reference sequence). CDR3 in DNA: TGTGCCTGGCACGACAGGGGGCCTTCACCCCTCCACTTT. It is translated as CAWHDRGPSPLHF.

The chain carries TRBV4-2 and TRBJ1-4; unclear D gene. Trimming pared 7 bases from V and 8 bases from J, leaving 17 bases between. Germline lookup yields CDR1 LGHNA and CDR2 YNFKEQ. The CDR3 totals 14 residues. Here the CDR3 reads CASKRQTTEEKLFF. The CDR3, as DNA: TGTGCCAGCAAGAGGCAGACTACCGAGGAAAAACTGTTTTTT.

This sequence joins TRBV4-2 and TRBJ2-3; maybe TRBD1 (7 bases). The germline V and J ends were trimmed by 1 base and 3 bases, with 14 bases remaining between them. The CDR3 contains 16 residues. Germline CDR1 LGHNA, CDR2 YNFKEQ. For the CDR3, the DNA is TGTGCCAGCAGCCAAGGACAGGGAGGTGGGACAGATACGCAGTATTTT. Encoded protein: CASSQGQGGGTDTQYF.

This clone came up a few times. The J gene is TRBJ2-5, the V gene TRBV7-9; 7 positions agree with TRBD1. The J segment lost 2 bases and the V segment lost 1 base, leaving 4 bases of the junction unmatched. Per germline, CDR1 SEHNR and CDR2 FQNEAQ (reference sequence). The CDR3 is 15 residues long. CDR3 in amino acids: CASSLGDRQQETQYF. In nucleotides, the CDR3 is TGTGCCAGCAGCTTAGGGGACAGACAGCAAGAGACCCAGTACTTC.

This chain uses TRBV2 with TRBJ1-2; 7 nucleotides agree with TRBD1. V shed 3 bases, J shed 7 bases, and the junction held 5 bases outside the gene matches. This CDR3 has 13 residues. Germline assignment: CDR1 SNHLY and CDR2 FYNNEI. CDR3 DNA sequence: TGTGCCAGCAGTGAGACAGGGTTCGGTGGCTACACCTTC. Translated: CASSETGFGGYTF.

This CDR3 is CASSLGSQVYTGELFF. The CDR3 region has the DNA TGTGCCAGCAGCTTAGGAAGTCAGGTTTACACCGGGGAGCTGTTTTTT. The genes are TRBV7-6 and TRBJ2-2; no clear D. In germline, CDR1 is SGHVS, CDR2 FNYEAQ. The CDR3 spans 16 residues. V was clipped by 1 base and J by 3 bases, with 12 bases between them. Drawing the rest from reference TRBV7-6 and TRBJ2-2, the complete variable domain is GAGVSQSPRYKVTKRGQDVALRCDPISGHVSLYWYRQALGQGPEFLTYFNYEAQQDKSGLPNDRFSAERPEGSISTLTIQRTEQRDSAMYRCASSLGSQVYTGELFFGEGSRLTVL.